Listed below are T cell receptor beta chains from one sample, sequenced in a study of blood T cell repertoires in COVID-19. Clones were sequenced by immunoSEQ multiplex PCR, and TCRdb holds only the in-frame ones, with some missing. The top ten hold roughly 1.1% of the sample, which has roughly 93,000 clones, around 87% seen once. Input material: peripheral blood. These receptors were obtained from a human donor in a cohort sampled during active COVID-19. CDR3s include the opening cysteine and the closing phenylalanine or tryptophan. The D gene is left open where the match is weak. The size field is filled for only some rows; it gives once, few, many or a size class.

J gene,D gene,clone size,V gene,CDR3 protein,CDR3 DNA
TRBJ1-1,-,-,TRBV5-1,CASSLGRGADTEAFF,TGCGCCAGCAGCTTGGGCCGGGGGGCCGACACTGAAGCTTTCTTT
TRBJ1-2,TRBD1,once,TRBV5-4,CASSPHLQGGIYGYTF,TGTGCCAGCAGCCCTCATCTCCAGGGGGGTATCTATGGCTACACCTTC
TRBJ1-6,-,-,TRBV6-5,CASSYRNRDGSPLHF,TGTGCCAGCAGTTATAGGAACAGGGATGGATCACCCCTCCACTTT
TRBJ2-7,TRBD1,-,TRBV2,CASSGGRQGINYEQYF,TGTGCCAGCAGTGGGGGGCGACAGGGGATCAACTACGAGCAGTACTTC
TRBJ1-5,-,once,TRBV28,CASSLGQGYQPQHF,TGTGCCAGCAGTTTAGGCCAGGGCTATCAGCCCCAGCATTTT
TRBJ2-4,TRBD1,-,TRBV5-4,CANSLGQGGPWVGIQYF,TGTGCCAACAGCTTGGGACAGGGAGGTCCCTGGGTGGGCATTCAGTACTTC
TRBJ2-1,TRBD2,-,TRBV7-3,CASSLTGGPYNEQFF,TGTGCCAGCAGCTTAACGGGAGGGCCTTACAATGAGCAGTTCTTC
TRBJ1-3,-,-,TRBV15,CATSRRDTRDNTIYF,TGTGCCACCAGCAGACGGGACACCAGAGACAACACCATATATTTT
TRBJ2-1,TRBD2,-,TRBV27,CASSSGLAGGLYNEQFF,TGTGCCAGCAGTTCCGGACTAGCGGGAGGTCTCTACAATGAGCAGTTCTTC
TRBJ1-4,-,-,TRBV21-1,CASSKEGRTAATNEKLFF,TGTGCCAGCAGCAAAGAGGGTAGGACAGCTGCAACTAATGAAAAACTGTTTTTT
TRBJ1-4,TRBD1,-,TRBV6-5,CASNRDREVDEKLFF,TGTGCCAGCAACCGGGACAGGGAGGTTGATGAAAAACTGTTTTTT
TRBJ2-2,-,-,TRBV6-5,CASREEDRLTGELFF,TGTGCCAGCAGGGAGGAGGACAGACTCACCGGGGAGCTGTTTTTT
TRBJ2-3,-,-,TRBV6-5,CASSYSRADTQYF,TGTGCCAGCAGTTACTCGAGGGCAGATACGCAGTATTTT
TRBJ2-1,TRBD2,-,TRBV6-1,CASSVSGTSGAYNEQFF,TGTGCCAGCAGTGTGTCCGGGACTAGCGGGGCGTACAATGAGCAGTTCTTC
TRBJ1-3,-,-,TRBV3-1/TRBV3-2,CASSQVAGILGNTIYF,TGTGCCAGCAGCCAAGTTGCAGGGATTCTTGGAAACACCATATATTTT
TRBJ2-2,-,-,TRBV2,CASSERYGELFF,TGTGCCAGCAGTGAGAGGTACGGGGAGCTGTTTTTT
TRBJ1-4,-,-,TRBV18,CASSGLREKLFF,TGTGCCAGCTCAGGGCTCAGGGAAAAACTGTTTTTT
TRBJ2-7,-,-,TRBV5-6,CASSHYSGDSYEQYF,TGTGCCAGCAGCCACTATAGCGGAGATTCCTACGAGCAGTACTTC
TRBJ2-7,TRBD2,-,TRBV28,CASSGGGGGPKEQYF,TGTGCCAGCAGTGGAGGTGGGGGAGGGCCAAAGGAGCAGTACTTC
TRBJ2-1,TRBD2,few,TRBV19,CASSIDFPSGRALFYNEQFF,TGTGCCAGTAGTATAGATTTCCCTAGCGGGAGGGCCCTTTTTTACAATGAGCAGTTCTTC
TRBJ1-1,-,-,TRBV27,CASRTGVYEAFF,TGTGCCAGCAGGACAGGCGTCTATGAAGCTTTCTTT
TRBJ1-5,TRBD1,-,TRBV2,CASRETGPGPQHF,TGTGCCAGCAGGGAGACAGGGCCAGGGCCCCAGCATTTT
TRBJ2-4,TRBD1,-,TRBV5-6,CASSFGVMTGAHIQYF,TGTGCCAGCAGCTTCGGGGTTATGACAGGGGCGCACATTCAGTACTTC
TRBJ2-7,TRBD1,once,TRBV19,CASSAQGAYEQYF,TGTGCCAGTAGTGCGCAGGGGGCTTACGAGCAGTACTTC
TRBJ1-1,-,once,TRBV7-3,CASTNRVGTEAFF,TGTGCCAGCACAAACAGGGTTGGCACTGAAGCTTTCTTT
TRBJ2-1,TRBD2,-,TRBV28,CASSFPPAGELGDNEQFF,TGTGCCAGCAGTTTCCCTCCGGCGGGGGAATTGGGGGACAATGAGCAGTTCTTC
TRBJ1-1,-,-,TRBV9,CASSVAGGYTEAFF,TGTGCCAGCAGCGTAGCTGGCGGATACACTGAAGCTTTCTTT
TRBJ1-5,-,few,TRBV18,CASSPSRGWNQPQHF,TGTGCCAGCTCACCCTCCAGGGGATGGAATCAGCCCCAGCATTTT
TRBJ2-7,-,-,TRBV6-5,CASSPYGSAYEQYF,TGTGCCAGCAGTCCGTACGGGAGCGCCTACGAGCAGTACTTC
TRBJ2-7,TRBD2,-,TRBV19,CASSLLAGPYEQYF,TGTGCCAGTAGTCTACTAGCGGGGCCCTACGAGCAGTACTTC
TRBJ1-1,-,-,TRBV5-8,CASRLGTGNTEAFF,TGTGCCAGCAGACTTGGGACTGGGAACACTGAAGCTTTCTTT
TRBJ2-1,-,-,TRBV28,CASRGHLYNEQFF,TGTGCCAGCAGGGGACACCTCTACAATGAGCAGTTCTTC
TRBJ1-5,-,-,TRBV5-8,CASSHRARNQPQHF,TGTGCCAGCAGCCACAGGGCTCGCAATCAGCCCCAGCATTTT
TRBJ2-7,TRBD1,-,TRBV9,CASSATTGVVYEQYF,TGTGCCAGCAGCGCGACGACAGGGGTTGTCTACGAGCAGTACTTC
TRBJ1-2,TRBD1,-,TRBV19,CASSIEGQGIYGYTF,TGTGCCAGTAGTATTGAGGGACAGGGGATCTATGGCTACACCTTC
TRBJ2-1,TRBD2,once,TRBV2,CASSEQGLAGVGSYNEQFF,TGTGCCAGCAGTGAACAAGGACTAGCGGGAGTTGGATCGTACAATGAGCAGTTCTTC
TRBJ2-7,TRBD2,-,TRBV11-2,CASSLERGTYEQYF,TGTGCCAGCAGCTTAGAGCGGGGGACCTACGAGCAGTACTTC
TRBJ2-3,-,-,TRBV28,CAISPRGSDTQYF,TGTGCCATCTCCCCTCGGGGGTCAGATACGCAGTATTTT
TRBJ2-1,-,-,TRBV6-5,CASSQVHNQASKQFF,TGTGCCAGCAGTCAGGTTCACAACCAAGCCAGTAAGCAGTTCTTC
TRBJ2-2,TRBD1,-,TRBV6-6,CASSWGQPLFF,TGTGCCAGCAGTTGGGGACAGCCGCTGTTTTTT
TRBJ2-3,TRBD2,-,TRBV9,CASSPGGLAGGLRTDTQYF,TGTGCCAGCAGCCCAGGGGGACTAGCGGGAGGGCTCCGCACAGATACGCAGTATTTT
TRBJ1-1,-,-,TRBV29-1,CSVSQVNTEAFF,TGCAGCGTTTCCCAGGTGAACACTGAAGCTTTCTTT
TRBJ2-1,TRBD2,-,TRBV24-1,CATSDPTSGSQHEQFF,TGTGCCACCAGTGATCCTACTAGCGGGAGTCAACATGAGCAGTTCTTC
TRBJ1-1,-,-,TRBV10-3,CAIRAGPENTEAFF,TGTGCCATCAGAGCGGGGCCGGAGAACACTGAAGCTTTCTTT
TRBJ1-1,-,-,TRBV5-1,CASFSSADTEAFF,TGCGCCAGCTTCTCATCCGCGGACACTGAAGCTTTCTTT
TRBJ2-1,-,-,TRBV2,CASSERASVNNEQFF,TGTGCCAGCAGTGAAAGGGCTAGCGTGAACAATGAGCAGTTCTTC
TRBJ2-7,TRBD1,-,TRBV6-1,CASSEKDRVGEQYF,TGTGCCAGCAGTGAAAAGGACAGGGTGGGGGAGCAGTACTTC
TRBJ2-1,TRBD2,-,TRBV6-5,CASSGTSGRYNEQFF,TGTGCCAGCAGCGGGACTAGCGGGCGTTACAATGAGCAGTTCTTC
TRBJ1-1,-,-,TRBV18,CASSPRDPEGNTEAFF,TGTGCCAGCTCACCCCGTGACCCGGAGGGGAACACTGAAGCTTTCTTT
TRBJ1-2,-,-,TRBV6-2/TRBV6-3,CASSRQGQRGYTF,TGTGCCAGCAGCCGGCAGGGGCAAAGGGGCTACACCTTC
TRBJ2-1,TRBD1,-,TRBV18,CASSPGQVIYNEQFF,TGTGCCAGCTCACCGGGACAGGTGATCTACAATGAGCAGTTCTTC